This T cell receptor (beta chain) was recovered during a study of cytomegalovirus exposure and HLA in healthy donors. Study-wide context: Earlier sequencing of 150 million to 200 million T cells yielded 95 million to 120 million unique TCR beta sequences.

It was with 60 Vbeta and 13 Jbeta primers that the PCR ran. Sequencing used immunoSEQ multiplex PCR; TCRdb keeps in-frame clones, though not all of them. The data hold tens of thousands of clones, with roughly 69% observed a single time. This clone was counted between two and nine times. Its antigen remains unidentified. Germline V gene sequence: CDR1 KGHSH, CDR2 LQKENI. CDR3 length: 13 residues. V trimming: 6 bases; J trimming: 5 bases; junction bases outside the gene matches: 3. Study results and caveats: V- and J-gene trimming in TCR beta was tied to a missense DCLRE1C variant by an analysis performed later. Most TCR beta V segments were productive about 90% or about 30% of the time in an earlier analysis.

The source material was PBMCs. The clonotype was recovered from a woman aged 25 to 39 in good health and CMV-seronegative. This chain connects TRBV18 to TRBJ2-7; 11 nucleotides align to TRBD1. The CDR3 DNA reads as TGTGCCAGCTCGCGGACAGGGGGCCACGAGCAGTACTTC. Translated, it gives CASSRTGGHEQYF.